This T cell receptor beta chain appears in the sequencing data of a study of blood T cell repertoires in COVID-19. Study overall: Spain, Italy and the United States supplied samples that represented acute and convalescent COVID-19. PBMCs, B-cell-depleted T cells, or T cells provided the cDNA or gDNA that made up the material.

Original handling: It was from reference gene primer amplification that nucleated cell counts were estimated. This table comes from immunoSEQ multiplex PCR, and its TCRdb copy is limited to in-frame clones, with some not included. Clone size and V and J calls were adopted from that table, with D and trimming inferred from the DNA. Of around 290,000 clones listed, 80% to 90% were seen once; the top ten hold around 8%. CDR1 is SGHAT and CDR2 is FQDESV in the germline V gene (reference sequence). V lost 1 base, J lost 5 bases, and 13 bases lay in between. The CDR3 is made up of 15 amino acids. V and J are TRBV11-1 and TRBJ2-3; D is perhaps TRBD1 (5 bases). Input material: peripheral blood. The TCR comes from a woman between 50 and 59 years old who had recovered from COVID-19. CDR3 residues: CASSLEVQGKDTQYF. Written as DNA, the CDR3 is TGTGCCAGCAGCTTAGAAGTGCAGGGAAAAGATACGCAGTATTTT. Filled out from reference TRBV11-1 and TRBJ2-3, the complete variable domain reads EAEVAQSPRYKITEKSQAVAFWCDPISGHATLYWYRQILGQGPELLVQFQDESVVDDSQLPKDRFSAERLKGVDSTLKIQPAELGDSAMYLCASSLEVQGKDTQYFGPGTRLTVL.